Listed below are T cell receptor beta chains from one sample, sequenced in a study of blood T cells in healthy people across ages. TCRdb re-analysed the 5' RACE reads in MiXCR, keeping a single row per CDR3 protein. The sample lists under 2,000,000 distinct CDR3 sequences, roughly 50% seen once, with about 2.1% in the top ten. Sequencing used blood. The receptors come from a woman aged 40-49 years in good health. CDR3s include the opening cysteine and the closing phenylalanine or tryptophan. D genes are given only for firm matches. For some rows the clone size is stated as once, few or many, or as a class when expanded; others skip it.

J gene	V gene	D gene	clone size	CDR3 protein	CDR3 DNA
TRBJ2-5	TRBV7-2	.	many	CASSLAGKQETQYF	TGTGCCAGCAGCTTAGCGGGGAAGCAAGAGACCCAGTACTTC
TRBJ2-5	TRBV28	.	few	CASSLSIGGHGQLIPGEQYF	TGTGCCAGCAGTTTATCAATAGGAGGCCACGGACAGTTAATTCCGGGGGAGCAGTACTTC
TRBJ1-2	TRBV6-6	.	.	CASSYEDIGYTF	TGTGCCAGCAGCTATGAGGATATCGGCTACACCTTC
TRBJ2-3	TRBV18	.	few	CASSPPWPSTDTQYF	TGTGCCAGCTCACCACCATGGCCCAGCACAGATACGCAGTATTTT
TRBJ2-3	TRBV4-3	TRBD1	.	CASSQAQGALTATQYF	TGCGCCAGCAGCCAAGCACAGGGGGCCCTCACAGCTACGCAGTATTTT
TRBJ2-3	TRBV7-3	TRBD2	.	CASSHLAGGYTDTQYF	TGTGCCAGCAGCCACCTAGCGGGGGGCTACACAGATACGCAGTATTTT
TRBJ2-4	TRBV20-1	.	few	CSATEGLAKNIQYF	TGCAGTGCTACTGAGGGCCTAGCCAAAAACATTCAGTACTTC
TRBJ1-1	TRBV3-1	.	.	CASSQTGRNTEAFF	TGTGCCAGCAGCCAGACGGGGCGAAACACTGAAGCTTTCTTT
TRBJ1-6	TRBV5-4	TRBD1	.	CASSEDRDSPLHF	TGTGCCAGCAGCGAAGACAGGGATTCACCCCTCCACTTT
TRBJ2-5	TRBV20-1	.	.	CSAARLQGGNEQYF	TGCAGTGCTGCCCGTCTGCAGGGTGGCAATGAGCAGTACTTC
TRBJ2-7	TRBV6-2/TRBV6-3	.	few	CASSYSTGAGYEQYF	TGTGCCAGCAGTTACTCGACCGGGGCGGGCTACGAGCAGTACTTC
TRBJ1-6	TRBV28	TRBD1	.	CASSPGTGMGSPLLF	TGTGCCAGCAGTCCTGGGACAGGGATGGGATCACCCCTCCTCTTT
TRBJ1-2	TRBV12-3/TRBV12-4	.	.	CATYLYGYTF	TGTGCCACCTACCTCTATGGCTACACCTTC